These 6 T cell receptor beta chains came from one sample sequenced in a study of cytomegalovirus exposure and HLA in healthy donors. It was with 60 Vbeta and 13 Jbeta primers that the PCR ran. Assay used: immunoSEQ multiplex PCR; TCRdb lists only in-frame clones, some missing. This sample has over 150,000 clones, with about four fifths found just once. Sequencing was performed on PBMCs. Source of these receptors: a man aged 25 to 40 in good health and CMV-seropositive.

The V gene is TRBV30, the J gene TRBJ2-5; TRBD2 matches at 13 bases. This CDR3 region has 13 residues. With 5 bases clipped from V and 9 bases from J, the junction kept 6 bases outside the gene matches. Germline assignment: CDR1 GTSNPN and CDR2 SVGIG (reference sequence). Here the CDR3 DNA reads TGTGCCTGGGGCGGACTAGCGGGGGCGGCCCAGTACTTC. Its protein is CAWGGLAGAAQYF.

The rearrangement uses TRBV5-1 and TRBJ2-5, with D possibly matching TRBD2 (5 bases). The V and J ends lost 4 bases and 3 bases respectively, with 19 bases between them. The CDR3 runs 16 residues. The V gene's germline CDR1 is SGHRS and CDR2 YFSETQ. CDR3 loop: CASSPTGAPREETQYF. CDR3 in DNA: TGCGCCAGCAGCCCCACTGGCGCCCCGAGGGAAGAGACCCAGTACTTC.

V gene TRBV7-2 combines with J gene TRBJ2-2, with a weak D call TRBD1 (5 bases). The length of the CDR3 is 13 residues. The V gene's germline CDR1 is SGHTA and CDR2 FQGNSA. V shed 3 bases and J shed 6 bases, with 8 bases lying between them. The CDR3 coding sequence is TGTGCCAGCAGCTTTTCAGGGTCCGGGGAGCTGTTTTTT. It yields the protein CASSFSGSGELFF. The variable domain in full, with the rest retrieved from reference TRBV7-2 and TRBJ2-2, is GAGVSQSPSNKVTEKGKDVELRCDPISGHTALYWYRQSLGQGLEFLIYFQGNSAPDKSGLPSDRFSAERTGGSVSTLTIQRTQQEDSAVYLCASSFSGSGELFFGEGSRLTVL.

The chain employs TRBV5-6 and TRBJ1-4; D may be TRBD1 (5 bases). The germline CDR1 and CDR2 sequences are SGHDT and YYEEEE. Trimming cost V 0 bases and J 0 bases, with 6 bases left between them. This CDR3 comprises 15 residues. The CDR3 here is CASSLGGATNEKLFF. In DNA form, the CDR3 reads TGTGCCAGCAGCTTGGGGGGGGCAACTAATGAAAAACTGTTTTTT. The whole variable domain, remainder taken from reference TRBV5-6 and TRBJ1-4, is DAGVTQSPTHLIKTRGQQVTLRCSPKSGHDTVSWYQQALGQGPQFIFQYYEEEERQRGNFPDRFSGHQFPNYSSELNVNALLLGDSALYLCASSLGGATNEKLFFGSGTQLSVL.

The chain combines TRBV9 with TRBJ2-5; tentatively, D is TRBD2 (6 bases). The germline V and J ends were trimmed by 3 bases and 0 bases, with 12 bases remaining between them. The CDR3 contains 15 residues. Germline-derived CDR1 and CDR2 are SGDLS and YYNGEE. The CDR3 nucleotides are TGTGCCAGCAGCGCCCGACCTAGCGACCAAGAGACCCAGTACTTC. Translated: CASSARPSDQETQYF.

This clone was recorded a few times. DNA for the CDR3: TGTGCCAGCAGCTTGGGGGACAGCTATGGCTACACCTTC. It specifies CASSLGDSYGYTF. The rearrangement links TRBV5-6 to TRBJ1-2, with 7 bases fitting TRBD1. The junction had 0 bases not matched to a gene; V was cut back by 0 bases and J by 4 bases. The CDR3 has 13 amino acids. CDR1 is SGHDT, CDR2 YYEEEE, per germline.